This T cell receptor (beta chain) was recorded in a study of identical twins' blood T cells. To note about this clonotype: What it binds is unknown. A much larger clone lies a single base off, so this may be a read error.

Libraries were made from RNA as TCR cDNA, using a modified protocol. TCRdb re-called the 5' RACE reads with MiXCR, one entry per CDR3 protein. The top ten clones hold around 5.6% of a sample with hundreds of thousands of distinct CDR3 sequences, over 25% of them seen once. V was trimmed by 0 bases and J by 2 bases, leaving 6 bases between them. The CDR3 consists of 14 residues. Germline CDR1 reads SGHTA; CDR2 reads FQGNSA. Study findings and constraints: Abundant TCRbeta CDR3s overlapped more between twins than with unrelated donors.

The specimen was PBMCs. The chain recombines TRBV7-2 with TRBJ2-3; D is perhaps TRBD2 (5 bases). The receptor was derived from a woman aged 18-49 years in good health. The CDR3 here is CASSLAGATDTQYF. In DNA, the CDR3 is TGTGCCAGCAGCTTAGCGGGAGCCACAGATACGCAGTATTTT.